This T cell receptor beta chain is from a study of blood T cell repertoires in COVID-19. This clone was detected once. Germline CDR1 reads SGHAT; CDR2 reads FQNNGV. V shed 1 base and J shed 5 bases, with 11 bases lying between them. The CDR3 contains 15 residues. Only in-frame clones appear in the TCRdb table, and some are missing; sequencing was by immunoSEQ multiplex PCR. The sample lists around 84,000 clones; 60% to 80% were seen once. The TCR originated in a man between 60 and 70 years old with COVID-19, enrolled during active disease. Specimen: peripheral blood. This chain uses TRBV11-2 with TRBJ1-4; D is unclear. The CDR3: CASSLGVAANEKLFF. CDR3 in DNA: TGTGCCAGCAGCTTAGGGGTAGCCGCCAATGAAAAACTGTTTTTT.